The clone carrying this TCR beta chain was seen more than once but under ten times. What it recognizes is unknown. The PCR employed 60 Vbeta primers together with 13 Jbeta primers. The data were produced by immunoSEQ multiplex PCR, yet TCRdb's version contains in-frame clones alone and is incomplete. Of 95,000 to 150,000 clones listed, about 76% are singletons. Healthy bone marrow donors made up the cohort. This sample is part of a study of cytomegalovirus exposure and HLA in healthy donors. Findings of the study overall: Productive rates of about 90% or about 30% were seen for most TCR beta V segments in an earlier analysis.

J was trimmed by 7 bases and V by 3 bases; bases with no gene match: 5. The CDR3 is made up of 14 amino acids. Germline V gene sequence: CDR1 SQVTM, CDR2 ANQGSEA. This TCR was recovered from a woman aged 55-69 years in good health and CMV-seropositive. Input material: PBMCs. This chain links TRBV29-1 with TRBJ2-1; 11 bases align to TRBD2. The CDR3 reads CSVEPLAGGNEQFF. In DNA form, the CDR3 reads TGCAGCGTTGAGCCGCTAGCGGGGGGTAATGAGCAGTTCTTC.